This TCR beta chain was identified during a study of T cell repertoires in cytomegalovirus infection. CDR3 size: 16 residues. With 0 bases clipped from V and 4 bases from J, the junction kept 5 bases outside the gene matches. Germline values: CDR1 SEHNR, CDR2 FQNEAQ (reference sequence). One entry per CDR3 protein, called by TCRdb with MiXCR from the reads. The sample includes 830,000 or so distinct CDR3 sequences, around a third of them seen just once. About this clonotype itself: The antigen is unknown.

Sequenced here: cultured CD8+ T cells from PBMCs, sampled from culture after CMV antigen stimulation. The chain couples TRBV7-9 to TRBJ2-1; 8 nucleotides agree with TRBD2. This receptor was identified in a human donor in good health (CMV status not recorded). Some clones in this sample may be carry-over from other donors' samples. This CDR3 reads CASSLAGLGAYNEQFF. In DNA form, the CDR3 reads TGTGCCAGCAGCTTAGCGGGACTAGGAGCTTACAATGAGCAGTTCTTC.